The next 21 T cell receptor beta chains were all read from a single sample in a study of T cells after yellow fever vaccination. TCRdb independently ran MiXCR on the 5' RACE reads; one entry per CDR3 protein. The sample has around 40,000 distinct CDR3 sequences, roughly 6.4% seen once. The source was CD8+ T cells not binding an NS4B(214-222) dextramer, sorted from PBMCs, collected 45 days after the yellow fever booster vaccination. These receptors all stem from a young man who received the YFV17D yellow fever vaccine.

This clonotype was detected many times. The V and J genes are TRBV15 and TRBJ1-2; possible D gene TRBD1, 5 bases. CDR1 and CDR2 (germline): LNHNV, YYDKDF (reference sequence). This CDR3 region has 13 residues. The V end lost 4 bases, the J end lost 8 bases, and 14 bases lay between the germline ends. CDR3 coding DNA: TGTGCCACCAGCAACGGCAGGGATAGAGGCTACACCTTC. Translation gives CATSNGRDRGYTF.

In this sample, this clonotype turned up many times. The rearrangement uses TRBV6-5 and TRBJ2-7, with D uncertain. Trimming pared 0 bases from V and 7 bases from J, leaving 7 bases between. The germline V gene encodes CDR1 MNHEY and CDR2 SVGAGI. The CDR3 is made up of 12 amino acids. DNA for the CDR3: TGTGCCAGCAGTTACTCTCTCGGGGAGCAGTACTTC. Residues: CASSYSLGEQYF.

The table lists this clonotype with many counts. The chain carries TRBV9 and TRBJ2-1; 10 nucleotides align to TRBD2. The CDR3 has 15 amino acids. Germline V gene data show CDR1 as SGDLS and CDR2 as YYNGEE. Trimming removed 0 bases from V and 8 bases from J; junction bases left unmatched: 5. The CDR3 spells CASSVESSGSDEQFF. In nucleotides, the CDR3 is TGTGCCAGCAGCGTAGAGTCTAGCGGGAGTGATGAGCAGTTCTTC. Full variable domain (outside the CDR3, taken from reference TRBV9 and TRBJ2-1): DSGVTQTPKHLITATGQRVTLRCSPRSGDLSVYWYQQSLDQGLQFLIQYYNGEERAKGNILERFSAQQFPDLHSELNLSSLELGDSALYFCASSVESSGSDEQFFGPGTRLTVL.

This clonotype has at least ten counts. This rearrangement joins TRBV7-8 to TRBJ2-1; TRBD2 agrees at 10 bases. CDR1 is SGHVS and CDR2 is FQNEAQ in the germline V gene. V shed 3 bases and J 7 bases; nucleotides not matched to a gene: 3. There are 14 residues in the CDR3. The CDR3 sequence is CASSFRTSGNEQFF. The CDR3 nucleotides are TGTGCCAGCAGCTTCCGGACTAGCGGTAATGAGCAGTTCTTC.

There are many counts of this clonotype. The chain has TRBV6-5 and TRBJ2-5; 8 nucleotides agree with TRBD2. The junction had 4 bases not matched to a gene; V was cut back by 0 bases and J by 4 bases. The CDR3 contains 15 residues. The germline CDR1 and CDR2 sequences are MNHEY and SVGAGI. CDR3 sequence: CASSYSGAGAETQYF. The CDR3 DNA reads as TGTGCCAGCAGTTACTCGGGAGCGGGAGCAGAGACCCAGTACTTC.

This clonotype showed up many times. The genes are TRBV7-8 and TRBJ1-3, with unresolved D. V lost 1 base and J lost 0, with 10 bases in between. CDR3 length: 16 residues. Germline lookup yields CDR1 SGHVS and CDR2 FQNEAQ. The CDR3 region is CASSLGYSFSGNTIYF. The CDR3 nucleotides are TGTGCCAGCAGCTTAGGCTATTCCTTCTCTGGAAACACCATATATTTT.

This clonotype was counted at least ten times. The rearrangement joins TRBV28 to TRBJ2-5; 11 nucleotides line up with TRBD1. Trimming removed 6 bases from V and 5 bases from J; junction bases left unmatched: 8. This CDR3 spans 15 amino acids. The germline CDR1 and CDR2 sequences are MDHEN and SYDVKM. The CDR3 sequence: CASSRGQGARETQYF. CDR3 DNA sequence: TGTGCCAGCAGCAGAGGACAGGGGGCTCGGGAGACCCAGTACTTC.

At least ten counts were recorded for this clonotype. The chain joins TRBV6-2 or TRBV6-3 to TRBJ2-1; TRBD2 might be the D (5 bases). This CDR3 is 15 amino acids long. Germline assignment: CDR1 MNHEY and CDR2 SVGEGT. V was shortened by 8 bases and J by 13 bases, with 27 bases between the two germline ends. CDR3 loop: CASPPFGLPPAAQFF. In nucleotides, the CDR3 is TGTGCCAGCCCCCCCTTCGGACTCCCCCCGGCGGCCCAGTTCTTC.

This clonotype was picked up many times. V gene TRBV6-1 combines with J gene TRBJ2-3; 11 nucleotides line up with TRBD1. Trimming cost V 7 bases and J 3 bases; bases outside gene matches: 9. This CDR3 region has 16 residues. Germline CDR1 reads MNHNS; CDR2 reads SASEGT. The CDR3 DNA reads TGTGCCAGCATCCCGGACAGGGGGCGTGAAACAGATACGCAGTATTTT. Translation gives CASIPDRGRETDTQYF.

This clonotype was seen only a few times. The chain recombines TRBV6-1 with TRBJ2-1; D unclear. Trimming stripped 6 bases from V and 5 bases from J, with 14 bases between. CDR1 is MNHNS, CDR2 SASEGT, per germline. The CDR3 extends over 14 amino acids. CDR3 coding DNA: TGTGCCAGCAGACGATCTGGGCCCGACAATGAGCAGTTCTTC. Its translation: CASRRSGPDNEQFF.

This clonotype was observed many times. V usage is TRBV3-1 and J usage is TRBJ2-7; TRBD2 might be the D (5 bases). The CDR3 has 17 residues. V dropped 8 bases and J dropped 3 bases, with 26 bases sitting between them. In germline, CDR1 is LGHDT, CDR2 YNNKEL (reference sequence). This chain's CDR3 is CASAKGMGSGHFYEQYF. The CDR3 DNA follows: TGTGCCAGCGCAAAGGGTATGGGGAGCGGCCACTTCTACGAGCAGTACTTC.

This clonotype was recorded many times. The chain is built from TRBV27 and TRBJ2-1; 8 positions match TRBD1. The CDR3 contains 15 residues. After removal of 2 bases from V and 5 bases from J, the junction contained 5 bases not matched to a gene. Germline loops: CDR1 MNHEY, CDR2 SMNVEV (reference sequence). CDR3 sequence reads: CASSLETGVNNEQFF. The CDR3, as DNA: TGTGCCAGCAGTTTAGAGACAGGGGTTAACAATGAGCAGTTCTTC.

This clonotype was recorded once. V usage is TRBV24-1 and J usage is TRBJ2-2; D is possibly TRBD1 or TRBD2 (5 bases each). The CDR3 length is 16 residues. CDR1 and CDR2 from the germline V gene are KGHDR and SFDVKD. The chain's CDR3 is CGASDFRDANTGELFF. For the CDR3, the DNA is TGTGGGGCCAGTGATTTCCGGGACGCGAACACCGGGGAGCTGTTTTTT.

The table lists this clonotype with many counts. The chain couples TRBV7-9 to TRBJ1-6, with D possibly TRBD1 on 5 matching bases. From germline, CDR1 is SEHNR and CDR2 FQNEAQ (reference sequence). The CDR3 contains 13 residues. Trimming removed 5 bases from V and 12 bases from J, with 14 bases in between. CDR3: CASSTGLQGPLHF. The CDR3 region has the DNA TGTGCCAGCAGCACGGGTCTTCAGGGACCCCTCCACTTT.

This clonotype was counted ten times or more. The chain employs TRBV13 and TRBJ2-5, with 11 bases matching TRBD1. V shed 5 bases and J 5 bases; nucleotides not matched to a gene: 7. This CDR3 has 15 amino acids. CDR1 and CDR2 (germline): PRHDT, FYEKMQ (reference sequence). The CDR3 DNA is TGTGCCAGCAGCCTGTACCGGGACAGGGGGGAGACCCAGTACTTC. This gives the protein CASSLYRDRGETQYF.

In its sample, this clonotype was seen many times. This chain joins TRBV9 and TRBJ2-6; D ambiguous. This CDR3 is 14 amino acids long. The ends were cut back, 2 bases at V and 1 base at J, with 4 bases in the middle. Germline assignment: CDR1 SGDLS and CDR2 YYNGEE. CDR3 DNA sequence: TGTGCCAGCAGCGTGGATTCTGGGGCCAACGTCCTGACTTTC. Its translation is CASSVDSGANVLTF. Combining the CDR3 with reference TRBV9 and TRBJ2-6 gives the whole variable domain DSGVTQTPKHLITATGQRVTLRCSPRSGDLSVYWYQQSLDQGLQFLIQYYNGEERAKGNILERFSAQQFPDLHSELNLSSLELGDSALYFCASSVDSGANVLTFGAGSRLTVL.

The table lists this clonotype with many counts. The CDR3 DNA reads TGTGCCAGCTTCCTGGTGGGGGCGGATTCACCCCTCCACTTT. Amino acid sequence: CASFLVGADSPLHF. V is TRBV6-5 and J is TRBJ1-6; D is perhaps TRBD1 (6 bases). This CDR3 has 14 residues. V lost 8 bases and J lost 8, with 16 bases in between. Germline lookup yields CDR1 MNHEY and CDR2 SVGAGI.

V usage is TRBV7-6 and J usage is TRBJ2-7, with 10 bases fitting TRBD1. The CDR3 is 13 residues long. J lost 5 bases, V lost 5 bases, and 3 bases had no gene match. The germline gives CDR1 SGHVS, CDR2 FNYEAQ. CDR3 DNA: TGTGCCAGCAGCGGGGGGACAGGGGACGAGCAGTACTTC. It codes for CASSGGTGDEQYF.

This clonotype was picked up many times. The V and J genes are TRBV24-1 and TRBJ2-5; 7 positions agree with TRBD1. CDR3 length equals 15 residues. Germline V gene sequence: CDR1 KGHDR, CDR2 SFDVKD. J was trimmed by 2 bases and V by 1 base; bases with no gene match: 3. CDR3: CATSDFGTEQETQYF. The DNA of the CDR3 is TGTGCCACCAGTGATTTCGGGACAGAACAAGAGACCCAGTACTTC.

The rearrangement joins TRBV7-2 to TRBJ2-5; D gene ambiguous. Per germline, CDR1 SGHTA and CDR2 FQGNSA. V dropped 3 bases and J dropped 7 bases, with 15 bases sitting between them. The CDR3 sequence is 14 residues long. For the CDR3, the DNA is TGTGCCAGCAGCTTCTATCAATCGGTGGGGACCCAGTACTTC. Translation gives CASSFYQSVGTQYF. The variable domain in full, with the rest retrieved from reference TRBV7-2 and TRBJ2-5, is GAGVSQSPSNKVTEKGKDVELRCDPISGHTALYWYRQSLGQGLEFLIYFQGNSAPDKSGLPSDRFSAERTGGSVSTLTIQRTQQEDSAVYLCASSFYQSVGTQYFGPGTRLLVL.

This clonotype was detected many times. This chain uses TRBV5-1 with TRBJ2-2; D is undetermined. Per the germline V gene, CDR1 is SGHRS and CDR2 is YFSETQ. With 0 bases removed from V and 2 bases from J, the gap between germline ends came to 14 bases. This CDR3 has 17 amino acids. CDR3 nucleotides: TGCGCCAGCAGCTTGGCCCTTCAGCCAGATAACACCGGGGAGCTGTTTTTT. Translating it yields CASSLALQPDNTGELFF.